Below, 11 T cell receptor beta chains from the same sample are listed, as sequenced in a study of blood T cell repertoires in COVID-19. Only in-frame clones appear in the TCRdb table, and some are missing; sequencing was by immunoSEQ multiplex PCR. The table shows about 120,000 clones, with approximately 83% occurring only once. The sequenced sample was peripheral blood. These receptors were obtained from a man at least 80 years old with acute or convalescent COVID-19.

The gene calls are TRBV3-1 (or the pseudogene TRBV3-2) and TRBJ2-3; TRBD2 agrees at 7 bases. CDR1 is LGHDT and CDR2 is YNNKEL in the germline V gene (reference sequence). Trimming cost V 4 bases and J 11 bases; bases outside gene matches: 6. This CDR3 region has 12 residues. The CDR3 is CASSPGTNRQYF. The CDR3 DNA follows: TGTGCCAGCAGCCCTGGGACTAACCGGCAGTATTTT.

This rearrangement joins TRBV5-5 to TRBJ1-1; D uncertain. V was cut by 0 bases and J by 4 bases, with 13 bases left in between. There are 15 residues in the CDR3. The germline CDR1 and CDR2 sequences are SGHKS and YYEKEE (reference sequence). CDR3 in DNA: TGTGCCAGCAGCTTGGCCGGCGGGGTGAGCACTGAAGCTTTCTTT. Its protein product is CASSLAGGVSTEAFF.

The gene calls are TRBV10-1 and TRBJ2-1; 9 nucleotides line up with TRBD2. The V segment lost 0 bases and the J segment 7 bases; nucleotides outside the gene matches: 10. Germline V gives CDR1 WNHNN, CDR2 SYGVQD (reference sequence). The CDR3 is 17 amino acids. The CDR3 loop is CASSESLAGPIRNEQFF. In DNA, the CDR3 is TGCGCCAGCAGTGAGTCGCTAGCGGGACCAATTCGAAATGAGCAGTTCTTC.

This clone was counted a single time. This sequence joins TRBV30 and TRBJ2-3, with 10 bases fitting TRBD2. Germline assignment: CDR1 GTSNPN and CDR2 SVGIG (reference sequence). The V and J ends lost 2 bases and 6 bases, in that order; junction bases with no gene match: 11. This CDR3 has 16 amino acids. The CDR3 is CAWSSGPSGRRDTQYF. DNA of the CDR3: TGTGCCTGGAGTTCGGGGCCTAGCGGGAGAAGGGATACGCAGTATTTT.

J is TRBJ2-1 and V is TRBV25-1, with D maybe TRBD1 (6 bases). V shed 2 bases and J shed 15 bases, with 20 bases lying between them. The CDR3 is 14 residues long. Germline V gene lookup returns CDR1 MGHDK and CDR2 SYGVNS. As DNA, the CDR3 is TGTGCCAGCAGTGAACCTATACGGACAGAGCCCCGGTTCTTC. This sequence encodes CASSEPIRTEPRFF. The whole variable domain, filled in from reference TRBV25-1 and TRBJ2-1, reads EADIYQTPRYLVIGTGKKITLECSQTMGHDKMYWYQQDPGMELHLIHYSYGVNSTEKGDLSSESTVSRIRTEHFPLTLESARPSHTSQYLCASSEPIRTEPRFFGPGTRLTVL.

V and J are TRBV7-8 and TRBJ1-2; D is possibly TRBD1 (5 bases). Trimming removed 1 base at V and 8 bases at J, with 14 bases between. The germline CDR1 and CDR2 sequences are SGHVS and FQNEAQ. CDR3 length equals 14 residues. The CDR3 protein is CASSLVLGLGGYTF. The CDR3 DNA follows: TGTGCCAGCAGCTTAGTACTGGGGCTTGGGGGCTACACCTTC.

This sequence joins TRBV10-3 and TRBJ1-1, with 8 positions matching TRBD1. J was trimmed by 1 base and V by 3 bases; bases with no gene match: 10. CDR1 ENHRY and CDR2 SYGVKD come from the germline V gene. The CDR3 runs 17 residues. CDR3 nucleotide sequence: TGTGCCATCAGTGAAAAGGGCAGGGGGCTTGGGAACACTGAAGCTTTCTTT. This codes for CAISEKGRGLGNTEAFF.

The gene calls are TRBV5-5 and TRBJ2-5; 12 bases fit TRBD2. The germline V gene has CDR1 SGHKS and CDR2 YYEKEE (reference sequence). The CDR3 contains 17 residues. Germline trimming cut 0 bases from V and 5 bases from J; bases unmatched to any gene: 8. Here the CDR3 DNA reads TGTGCCAGCAGCTTGGTGACTAGCGGGGGCACGGGGGAGACCCAGTACTTC. Encoded protein: CASSLVTSGGTGETQYF. The variable domain in full, with the rest retrieved from reference TRBV5-5 and TRBJ2-5, is DAGVTQSPTHLIKTRGQQVTLRCSPISGHKSVSWYQQVLGQGPQFIFQYYEKEERGRGNFPDRFSARQFPNYSSELNVNALLLGDSALYLCASSLVTSGGTGETQYFGPGTRLLVL.

The V gene is TRBV5-1, the J gene TRBJ2-2; perhaps TRBD2 as D (6 bases). The CDR3 totals 16 residues. Trimming stripped 0 bases from V and 1 base from J, with 10 bases between. Germline V gene sequence: CDR1 SGHRS, CDR2 YFSETQ. The CDR3 region has the DNA TGCGCCAGCAGCTTGGCCCCAGCGGGGAACACCGGGGAGCTGTTTTTT. Residues: CASSLAPAGNTGELFF.

This clone has a single count. The chain has TRBV9 and TRBJ2-5; weak D call: TRBD1 (6 bases). Germline V gene sequence: CDR1 SGDLS, CDR2 YYNGEE. The CDR3 is 15 residues long. Trimming removed 4 bases from V and 5 bases from J, with 18 bases in between. This CDR3 is CASSPHPDRPETQYF. CDR3 nucleotide sequence: TGTGCCAGCAGCCCACATCCCGACAGGCCTGAGACCCAGTACTTC.

The chain employs TRBV6-5 and TRBJ2-5, with TRBD2 as a possible D gene (5 bases). V dropped 2 bases and J dropped 1 base, with 8 bases sitting between them. The germline V gene has CDR1 MNHEY and CDR2 SVGAGI. This CDR3 comprises 14 residues. The CDR3 sequence: CASSYAGVQETQYF. The CDR3 DNA follows: TGTGCCAGCAGTTACGCGGGTGTCCAAGAGACCCAGTACTTC.